This TCR beta chain was sequenced in a study of response to subunit inactivated influenza vaccine. Regarding the study as a whole: The authors suggested that every seasonal influenza vaccination recruits few new T cells.

Each CDR3 protein is one row after TCRdb ran MiXCR on the RT-PCR reads. The sample yields around 500,000 distinct CDR3 sequences, approximately 11% seen once. The V gene end was trimmed by 3 bases and the J gene end by 4 bases; junction bases not matched to a gene: 8. The CDR3 runs 15 residues. Germline V gene lookup returns CDR1 SGHRS and CDR2 YFSETQ. As for this clonotype: As yet, its antigen is unknown.

V is TRBV5-1 and J is TRBJ2-7; 9 positions agree with TRBD1. The clonotype originates from a man in his fifties who received an inactivated influenza vaccine. The input for sequencing was PBMCs from blood, taken 35 to 45 days after vaccination. The CDR3 sequence is CASSYGGTGLYEQYF. CDR3 nucleotides: TGCGCCAGCAGCTATGGAGGGACAGGGCTTTACGAGCAGTACTTC.